The table lists the clone carrying this TCR beta chain with a count of one. The source of the sample is a study of blood T cell repertoires in COVID-19. Sequenced by immunoSEQ multiplex PCR; TCRdb stores in-frame clones only, minus some. The sample has 100,000 or so clones; around 90% are singletons. The germline V gene has CDR1 SEHNR and CDR2 FQNEAQ (reference sequence). V was clipped by 5 bases and J by 6 bases; unmatched bases: 8. The CDR3 runs 14 residues. Sequenced sample: peripheral blood. The chain employs TRBV7-9 and TRBJ2-3, with TRBD1 matching over 7 bases. The sequence derives from a woman between 50 and 59 years old with COVID-19, enrolled during active disease. For the CDR3, the DNA is TGTGCCAGCAGCGCCGGGACAGTCATCGATACGCAGTATTTT. Translation gives CASSAGTVIDTQYF. The entire variable domain, with the rest obtained from reference TRBV7-9 and TRBJ2-3, is as follows: DTGVSQNPRHKITKRGQNVTFRCDPISEHNRLYWYRQTLGQGPEFLTYFQNEAQLEKSRLLSDRFSAERPKGSFSTLEIQRTEQGDSAMYLCASSAGTVIDTQYFGPGTRLTVL.